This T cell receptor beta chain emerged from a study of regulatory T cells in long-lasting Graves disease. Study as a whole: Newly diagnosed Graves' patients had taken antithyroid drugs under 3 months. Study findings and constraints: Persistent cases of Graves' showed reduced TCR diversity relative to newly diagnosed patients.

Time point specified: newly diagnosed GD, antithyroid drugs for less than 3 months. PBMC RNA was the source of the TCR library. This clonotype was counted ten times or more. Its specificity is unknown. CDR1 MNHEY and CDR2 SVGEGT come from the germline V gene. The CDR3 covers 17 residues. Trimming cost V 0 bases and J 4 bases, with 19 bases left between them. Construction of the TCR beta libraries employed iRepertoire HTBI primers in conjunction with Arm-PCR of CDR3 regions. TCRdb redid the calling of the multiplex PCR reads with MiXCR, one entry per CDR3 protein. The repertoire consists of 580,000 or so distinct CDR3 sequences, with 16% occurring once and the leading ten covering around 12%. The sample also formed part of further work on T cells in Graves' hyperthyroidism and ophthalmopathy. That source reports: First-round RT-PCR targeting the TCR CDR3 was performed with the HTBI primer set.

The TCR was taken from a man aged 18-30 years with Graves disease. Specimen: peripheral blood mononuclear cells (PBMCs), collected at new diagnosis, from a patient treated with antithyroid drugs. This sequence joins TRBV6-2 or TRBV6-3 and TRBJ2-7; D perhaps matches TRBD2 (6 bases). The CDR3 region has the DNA TGTGCCAGCAGTTACTCGAGAATATTCGGGAGTCAGTACGAGCAGTACTTC. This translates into CASSYSRIFGSQYEQYF.